These 6 T cell receptor beta chains were all obtained from the same sample, sequenced in a study of T cell responses to AZD1222 COVID-19 vaccine. Produced via immunoSEQ multiplex PCR; TCRdb's table is partial and in-frame only. This sample yields 80,000 to 90,000 clones, of which about 92% are seen a single time; 2.5% to 3.5% belongs to the top ten. The sequenced sample was peripheral blood, obtained on day 0 of AZD1222 vaccination. These receptors came from an adult in good health.

The rearrangement uses TRBV12-3 or TRBV12-4 and TRBJ2-5; D is unclear. The CDR3 loop spans 12 amino acids. Deletions cut 6 bases from V and 5 bases from J, with 10 bases between. The DNA of the CDR3 is TGTGCCAGCAGCCCTGCCGGGGAGACCCAGTACTTC. Translated, it gives CASSPAGETQYF.

The chain carries TRBV6-5 and TRBJ2-7, with TRBD1 identical over 8 bases. V gave up 6 bases and J gave up 1 base; unmatched junction bases: 2. This CDR3 spans 13 amino acids. Germline loops: CDR1 MNHEY, CDR2 SVGAGI. CDR3 coding DNA: TGTGCCAGCAGACGGACAGGGTCCTACGAGCAGTACTTC. Translating gives CASRRTGSYEQYF.

The V and J genes are TRBV27 and TRBJ2-3; a possible D gene is TRBD1 (6 bases). The ends were cut back, 6 bases at V and 2 bases at J, with 15 bases in the middle. This CDR3 is built from 15 residues. Looked up from germline, CDR1 is MNHEY and CDR2 is SMNVEV (reference sequence). This CDR3 reads CASRPQRQVTDTQYF. CDR3 DNA: TGTGCCAGCAGACCTCAACGACAGGTCACAGATACGCAGTATTTT.

The V call is TRBV21-1, the J call TRBJ1-2; TRBD1, the table's D call, was not compared with the DNA. TRBV21-1 is assigned pseudogene status. The CDR3 extends over 16 amino acids. The CDR3 reads CASSKATPRGPYGYTF. CDR3 sequence (DNA): TGTGCCAGCAGCAAGGCCACACCGAGGGGGCCCTATGGCTACACCTTC.

This clone was found once. J is TRBJ1-2 and V is TRBV5-1, with D hard to call. Deletions cut 0 bases from V and 2 bases from J, with 14 bases between. CDR1 and CDR2 from the germline V gene are SGHRS and YFSETQ. This CDR3 spans 16 amino acids. The CDR3 DNA sequence: TGCGCCAGCAGCTTGGCCCTTCGGACTGAGAACTATGGCTACACCTTC. It translates to CASSLALRTENYGYTF.

The chain links TRBV19 to TRBJ1-1; D uncertain. The CDR3 runs 14 residues. Germline loops: CDR1 LNHDA, CDR2 SQIVND (reference sequence). V was clipped by 6 bases and J by 1 base, with 12 bases between them. Written as DNA, the CDR3 is TGTGCCAGTAGAATGGGAAGGGCGAACACTGAAGCTTTCTTT. Protein: CASRMGRANTEAFF.